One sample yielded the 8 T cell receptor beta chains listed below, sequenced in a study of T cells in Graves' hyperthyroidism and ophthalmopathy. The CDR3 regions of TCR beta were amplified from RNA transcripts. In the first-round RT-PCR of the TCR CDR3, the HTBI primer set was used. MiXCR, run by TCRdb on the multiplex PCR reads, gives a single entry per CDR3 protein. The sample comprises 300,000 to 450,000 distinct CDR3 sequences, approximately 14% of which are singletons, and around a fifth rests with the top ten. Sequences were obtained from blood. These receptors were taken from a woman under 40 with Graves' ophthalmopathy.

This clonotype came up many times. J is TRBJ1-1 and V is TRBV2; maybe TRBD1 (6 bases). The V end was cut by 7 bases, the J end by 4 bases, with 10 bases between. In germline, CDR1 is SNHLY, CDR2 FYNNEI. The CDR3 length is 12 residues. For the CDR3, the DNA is TGTGCCAGCAAGGGGGTAGGCACTGAAGCTTTCTTT. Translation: CASKGVGTEAFF.

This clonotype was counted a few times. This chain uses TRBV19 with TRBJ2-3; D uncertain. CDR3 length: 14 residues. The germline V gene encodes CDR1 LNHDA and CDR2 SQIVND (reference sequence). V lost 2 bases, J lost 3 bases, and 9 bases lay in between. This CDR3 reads CASSILPGTDTQYF. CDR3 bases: TGTGCCAGTAGTATACTGCCCGGGACAGATACGCAGTATTTT.

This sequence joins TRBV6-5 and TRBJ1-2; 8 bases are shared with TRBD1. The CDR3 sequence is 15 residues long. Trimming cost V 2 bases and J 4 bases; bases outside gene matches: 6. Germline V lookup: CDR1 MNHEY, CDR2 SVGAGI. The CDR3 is CASSYRPGGGYGYTF. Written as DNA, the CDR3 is TGTGCCAGCAGTTACCGTCCAGGGGGCGGCTATGGCTACACCTTC.

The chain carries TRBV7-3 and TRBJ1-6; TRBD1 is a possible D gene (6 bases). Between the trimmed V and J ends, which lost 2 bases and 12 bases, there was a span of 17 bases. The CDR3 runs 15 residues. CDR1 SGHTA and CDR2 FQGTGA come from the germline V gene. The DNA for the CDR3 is TGTGCCAGCAGCTTATCAGGGGCGCAAAAAGAACCCCTCCACTTT. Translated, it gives CASSLSGAQKEPLHF.

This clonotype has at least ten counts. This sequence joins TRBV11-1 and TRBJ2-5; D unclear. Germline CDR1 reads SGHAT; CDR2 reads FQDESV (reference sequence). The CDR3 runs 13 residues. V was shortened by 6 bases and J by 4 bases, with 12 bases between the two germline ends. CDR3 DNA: TGTGCCAGCAGAGGCCGCTCAGGAGAGACCCAGTACTTC. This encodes CASRGRSGETQYF.

This chain's CDR3 is CASSSRRGSGANVLTF. The CDR3 DNA reads as TGTGCCAGCAGTTCCCGCAGGGGATCTGGGGCCAACGTCCTGACTTTC. The chain links TRBV6-1 to TRBJ2-6; D is possibly TRBD1 (6 bases). CDR1 is MNHNS, CDR2 SASEGT, per germline. This CDR3 has 16 amino acids. Trimming pared 5 bases from V and 1 base from J, leaving 12 bases between.

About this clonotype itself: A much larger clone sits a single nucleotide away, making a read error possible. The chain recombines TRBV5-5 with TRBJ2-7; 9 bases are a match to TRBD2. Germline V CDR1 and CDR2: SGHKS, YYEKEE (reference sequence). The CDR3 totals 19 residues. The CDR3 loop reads CASTPRRGLSGGNSYEQHF. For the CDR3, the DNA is TGTGCCAGTACACCCCGCCGGGGTTTAAGCGGGGGGAATTCCTACGAGCAGCACTTC. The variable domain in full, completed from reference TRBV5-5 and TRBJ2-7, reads DAGVTQSPTHLIKTRGQQVTLRCSPISGHKSVSWYQQVLGQGPQFIFQYYEKEERGRGNFPDRFSARQFPNYSSELNVNALLLGDSALYLCASTPRRGLSGGNSYEQHFGPGTRLTVT.

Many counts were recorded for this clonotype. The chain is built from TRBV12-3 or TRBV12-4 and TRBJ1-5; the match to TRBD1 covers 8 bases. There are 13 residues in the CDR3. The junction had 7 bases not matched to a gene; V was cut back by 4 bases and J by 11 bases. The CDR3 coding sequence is TGTGCCAGCAGTTCCCGCGTACAGGGGGCCCAGCATTTT. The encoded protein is CASSSRVQGAQHF.